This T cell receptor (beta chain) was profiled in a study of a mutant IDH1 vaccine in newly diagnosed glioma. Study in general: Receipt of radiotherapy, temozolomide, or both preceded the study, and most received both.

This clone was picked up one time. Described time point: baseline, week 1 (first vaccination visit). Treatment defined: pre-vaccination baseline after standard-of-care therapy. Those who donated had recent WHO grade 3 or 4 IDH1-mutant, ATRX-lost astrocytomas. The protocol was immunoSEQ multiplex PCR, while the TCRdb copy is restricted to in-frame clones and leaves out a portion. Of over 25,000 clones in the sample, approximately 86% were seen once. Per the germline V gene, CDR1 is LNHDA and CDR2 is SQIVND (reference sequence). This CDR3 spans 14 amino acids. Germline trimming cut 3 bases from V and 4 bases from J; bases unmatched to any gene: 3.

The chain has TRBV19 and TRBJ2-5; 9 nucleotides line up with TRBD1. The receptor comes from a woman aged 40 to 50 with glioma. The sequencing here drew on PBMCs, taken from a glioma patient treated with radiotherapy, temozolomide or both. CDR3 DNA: TGTGCCAGTAGTATGAACAGGGGGCTAGAGACCCAGTACTTC. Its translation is CASSMNRGLETQYF.